This TCR beta chain originates from a study of monozygotic twins with inflammatory bowel disease. Blood samples of approximately 2.7 ml were drawn from every donor. No sorting of T cells preceded isolation of total RNA from whole blood. About this clonotype: Its antigen is undetermined.

The study's findings and limits: In the analysis, different T cell subtypes could not be told apart. With others, IBD patients shared fewer clonotypes than healthy twins did, especially with disease activity.

Per the germline V gene, CDR1 is DFQATT and CDR2 is SNEGSKA (reference sequence). This CDR3 has 19 amino acids. From its re-call of the 5' RACE reads, TCRdb lists each CDR3 protein once, without DNA. The sample spans roughly 330,000 distinct CDR3 sequences; the ten largest clones claim 2% to 2.5%. V is TRBV20-1 and J is TRBJ2-3; checking the TCRdb D call of TRBD2 is not possible without DNA. The specimen was blood. The origin of this receptor is a human donor with ulcerative colitis or Crohn's disease, or a healthy co-twin of an affected twin (not recorded which). CDR3 region: CSARDHRLAGGPVTDTQYF.